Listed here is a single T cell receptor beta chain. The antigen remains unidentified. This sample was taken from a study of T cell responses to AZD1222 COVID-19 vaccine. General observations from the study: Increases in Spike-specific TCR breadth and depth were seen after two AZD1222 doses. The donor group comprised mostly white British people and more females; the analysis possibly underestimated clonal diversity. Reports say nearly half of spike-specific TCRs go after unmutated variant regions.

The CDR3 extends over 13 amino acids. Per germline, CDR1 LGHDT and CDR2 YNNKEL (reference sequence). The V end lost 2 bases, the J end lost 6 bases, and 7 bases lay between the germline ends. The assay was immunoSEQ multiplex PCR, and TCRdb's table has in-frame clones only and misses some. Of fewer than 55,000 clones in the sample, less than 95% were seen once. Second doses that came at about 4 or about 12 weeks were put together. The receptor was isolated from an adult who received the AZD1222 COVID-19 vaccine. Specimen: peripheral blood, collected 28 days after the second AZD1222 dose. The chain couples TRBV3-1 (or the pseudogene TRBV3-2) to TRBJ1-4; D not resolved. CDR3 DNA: TGTGCCAGCAGCCAAAGTTCAGATGAAAAACTGTTTTTT. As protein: CASSQSSDEKLFF.